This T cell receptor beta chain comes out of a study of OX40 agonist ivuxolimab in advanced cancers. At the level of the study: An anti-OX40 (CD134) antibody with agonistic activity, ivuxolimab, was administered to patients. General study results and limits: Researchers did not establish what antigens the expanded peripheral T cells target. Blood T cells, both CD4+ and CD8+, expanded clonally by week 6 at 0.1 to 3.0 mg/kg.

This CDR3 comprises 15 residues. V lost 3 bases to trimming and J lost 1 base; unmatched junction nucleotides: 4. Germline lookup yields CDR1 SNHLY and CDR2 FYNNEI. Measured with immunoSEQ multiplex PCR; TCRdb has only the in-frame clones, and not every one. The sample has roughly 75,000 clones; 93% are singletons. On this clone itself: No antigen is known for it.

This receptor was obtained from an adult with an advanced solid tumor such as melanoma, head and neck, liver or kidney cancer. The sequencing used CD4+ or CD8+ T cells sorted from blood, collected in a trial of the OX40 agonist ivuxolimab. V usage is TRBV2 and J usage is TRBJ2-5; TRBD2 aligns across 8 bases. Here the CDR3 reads CASSEGLGLQETQYF. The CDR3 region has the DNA TGTGCCAGCAGTGAGGGACTAGGACTCCAAGAGACCCAGTACTTC. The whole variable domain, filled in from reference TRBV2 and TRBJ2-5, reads EPEVTQTPSHQVTQMGQEVILRCVPISNHLYFYWYRQILGQKVEFLVSFYNNEISEKSEIFDDQFSVERPDGSNFTLKIRSTKLEDSAMYFCASSEGLGLQETQYFGPGTRLLVL.